The clone carrying this TCR beta chain was detected only a few times. The CDR3 totals 14 residues. Germline CDR1 and CDR2: SGHTA and FQGNSA. V trimming: 6 bases; J trimming: 4 bases; junction bases outside the gene matches: 7. The data originate from a study of blood T cells in healthy people across ages. RNA extraction gave at least 5 micrograms of total RNA per sample. PCR was performed a second time for about 6 to 11 cycles using a sample-barcoded 5' primer and a J-beta primer mix. Via MiXCR, TCRdb re-called the 5' RACE reads, giving one row per CDR3 protein. The sample yields around 1,800,000 distinct CDR3 sequences, around 40% seen once.

The receptor's source is a human donor in good health. Sequencing was carried out using blood. This chain links TRBV7-2 with TRBJ2-7; 9 bases map to TRBD2. In nucleotides, the CDR3 is TGTGCCAGCAGGCCGACTAGCGGAGCTTACGAGCAGTACTTC. Encoded protein: CASRPTSGAYEQYF.